Listed below are T cell receptor beta chains from one sample, sequenced in a study of T cell changes during pregnancy in multiple sclerosis. Sequenced by immunoSEQ multiplex PCR; TCRdb stores in-frame clones only, minus some. The sample has about 55,000 clones, 94% seen once. The specimen comprised CD8+ T cells from peripheral blood mononuclear cells, sampled in the third trimester of pregnancy. The origin of the receptors is a female donor with multiple sclerosis, enrolled in a pregnancy study. The CDR3 runs from the conserved cysteine through the conserved F or W. A D gene is named only where the DNA matches it firmly. Expanded clones get a size class; other rows say once, few or many, or leave the size out.

CDR3	DNA	V	J	size	D
CSVEGLAGNTDTQYF	TGCAGCGTTGAAGGTCTAGCGGGGAACACAGATACGCAGTATTTT	TRBV29-1	TRBJ2-3	-	TRBD2
CASGLARGLAGGDEQFF	TGTGCTAGTGGTTTGGCTAGGGGACTAGCGGGAGGGGATGAGCAGTTCTTC	TRBV12-5	TRBJ2-1	-	TRBD2
CASSENRALNTEAFF	TGTGCCAGCAGCGAAAACAGGGCCCTTAACACTGAAGCTTTCTTT	TRBV2	TRBJ1-1	-	-
CASSLNPTSGKSNWTGANVLTF	TGTGCCAGCAGCTTAAACCCCACTAGCGGGAAATCGAACTGGACTGGGGCCAACGTCCTGACTTTC	TRBV7-6	TRBJ2-6	medium-sized	TRBD2
CASSYRIRLSGANVLTF	TGTGCCAGCAGCTATCGAATTAGACTTTCTGGGGCCAACGTCCTGACTTTC	TRBV7-9	TRBJ2-6	-	-
CSVEDFKPGETQYF	TGCAGCGTTGAAGATTTTAAGCCGGGGGAGACCCAGTACTTC	TRBV29-1	TRBJ2-5	-	-
CASRPQGARGYTF	TGTGCCAGCAGACCTCAGGGGGCGCGGGGCTACACCTTC	TRBV28	TRBJ1-2	once	TRBD1
CASSPIQVVTLEEPQHF	TGTGCCAGCTCACCAATCCAAGTGGTAACTTTGGAGGAGCCCCAGCATTTT	TRBV18	TRBJ1-5	-	-
CASSEGTGIEKLFF	TGTGCCAGCAGCGAGGGTACAGGTATTGAAAAACTGTTTTTT	TRBV9	TRBJ1-4	-	-
CASSVFRGRVETQYF	TGTGCCAGCAGTGTATTTCGCGGGAGAGTAGAGACCCAGTACTTC	TRBV5-4	TRBJ2-5	-	TRBD2
CASSSIGGGYEQYF	TGTGCCAGCAGCTCAATAGGGGGGGGCTACGAGCAGTACTTC	TRBV7-8	TRBJ2-7	-	-
CASSPPIWDTQYF	TGTGCCAGCAGCCCTCCTATCTGGGATACGCAGTATTTT	TRBV9	TRBJ2-3	-	-
CASSANLGDWGYTF	TGTGCCAGCAGCGCCAACTTGGGAGATTGGGGCTACACCTTC	TRBV5-6	TRBJ1-2	once	-
CASGPGTDRRETQYF	TGTGCCAGTGGACCTGGGACAGACAGACGAGAGACCCAGTACTTC	TRBV19	TRBJ2-5	-	TRBD1
CASSSGTSGNEQYF	TGTGCCAGCAGTTCAGGGACTAGCGGGAACGAGCAGTACTTC	TRBV27	TRBJ2-7	-	TRBD2
CASSPGTLYEQYF	TGTGCCAGCAGCCCCGGGACTCTCTACGAGCAGTACTTC	TRBV27	TRBJ2-7	-	-
CASSWGTFSYGYTF	TGTGCCAGCAGCTGGGGGACTTTCAGCTATGGCTACACCTTC	TRBV5-5	TRBJ1-2	-	-
CASSFWTGDGNSNQPQHF	TGTGCCAGCAGCTTCTGGACAGGGGATGGGAATAGCAATCAGCCCCAGCATTTT	TRBV5-6	TRBJ1-5	-	TRBD1
CASSRGVGSYNEQFF	TGTGCCAGCAGCCGGGGGGTTGGATCCTACAATGAGCAGTTCTTC	TRBV11-3	TRBJ2-1	-	TRBD2
CASSFAGAYEQYF	TGTGCCAGCAGTTTCGCGGGGGCCTACGAGCAGTACTTC	TRBV27	TRBJ2-7	-	TRBD2
CASSLKGAAAKNIQYF	TGTGCCAGCAGTTTAAAGGGGGCTGCGGCCAAAAACATTCAGTACTTC	TRBV27	TRBJ2-4	-	TRBD1
CASSSHRVTGELFF	TGTGCCAGCAGCTCCCACAGGGTCACCGGGGAGCTGTTTTTT	TRBV11-3	TRBJ2-2	-	-
CASSQGTEDTGELFF	TGCGCCAGCAGCCAAGGGACAGAAGACACCGGGGAGCTGTTTTTT	TRBV4-1	TRBJ2-2	-	-
CASSSTVDTGELFF	TGCGCCAGCAGCTCGACAGTGGACACCGGGGAGCTGTTTTTT	TRBV5-1	TRBJ2-2	-	-
CAWSPLAENYNEQFF	TGTGCCTGGAGTCCCCTAGCGGAGAACTACAATGAGCAGTTCTTC	TRBV30	TRBJ2-1	-	TRBD2
CAWSQTESSYNEQFF	TGTGCCTGGAGCCAGACGGAGAGCTCCTACAATGAGCAGTTCTTC	TRBV30	TRBJ2-1	-	-
CASSYEAQETQYF	TGTGCCAGCAGTTACGAGGCCCAAGAGACCCAGTACTTC	TRBV6-6	TRBJ2-5	-	-